Sequencing of this T cell receptor beta chain was carried out in a study of blood T cell repertoires in COVID-19. As originally analysed: Scientists estimated how many nucleated cells there were by amplifying reference gene primers. Using immunoSEQ multiplex PCR, the repertoire was profiled, and TCRdb retains in-frame clones only, with some absent. For V, J and clone size, that table is used; D and trimming come from the DNA. The data show 350,000 to 450,000 clones, more than 70% seen once. The participants were between roughly 18 and 100 years old and came from some 23 US areas. Losses at the gene ends were 7 bases for V and 6 bases for J; bases not matched to a gene: 6. Germline CDR1 reads SGHNT; CDR2 reads YYREEE (reference sequence). The CDR3 loop spans 12 amino acids. This clone occurred a few times.

The sequenced material came from PBMCs or T cells enriched from blood (not recorded which). The clonotype originates from a young woman who had been exposed to COVID-19. The chain couples TRBV5-4 to TRBJ2-7; the match to TRBD1 covers 8 bases. CDR3 region: CASDDRGGEQYF. The CDR3 DNA reads TGTGCCAGCGACGACAGGGGCGGCGAGCAGTACTTC.